Listed below are T cell receptor beta chains from one sample, sequenced in a study of blood T cells in healthy people across ages. TCRdb passed the 5' RACE reads through MiXCR, listing each CDR3 protein once. This table has 540,000 or so distinct CDR3 sequences, less than 60% appearing once. The sequenced sample was blood. The source is a man older than 75 in good health. Both conserved end residues are trimmed from each CDR3. The order of the fields is V gene, J gene, CDR3 protein.

v_gene: TRBV9
j_gene: TRBJ2-1
CDR3aa: ASSVRDSYNEQF

v_gene: TRBV12-3/TRBV12-4
j_gene: TRBJ2-7
CDR3aa: ASSFHLGALYEQY

v_gene: TRBV29-1
j_gene: TRBJ2-1
CDR3aa: SVEGGGLASLNEQF

v_gene: TRBV6-5
j_gene: TRBJ1-2
CDR3aa: ASRSGQGGGYT

v_gene: TRBV5-1
j_gene: TRBJ2-5
CDR3aa: ASSLATALGVGEQY

v_gene: TRBV7-2
j_gene: TRBJ2-2
CDR3aa: ASAPGTSGRWELF

v_gene: TRBV30
j_gene: TRBJ2-7
CDR3aa: AWSGQLYEQY

v_gene: TRBV12-3/TRBV12-4
j_gene: TRBJ1-5
CDR3aa: ASSTLREGSQPQH

v_gene: TRBV4-2
j_gene: TRBJ2-6
CDR3aa: ASSQMGQGVSSGANVLT

v_gene: TRBV28
j_gene: TRBJ2-1
CDR3aa: ASSSGLAGGSSYNEQF

v_gene: TRBV20-1
j_gene: TRBJ1-2
CDR3aa: SARLGQEVYGYT

v_gene: TRBV5-1
j_gene: TRBJ1-2
CDR3aa: ASSLDSLNYGYT

v_gene: TRBV5-1
j_gene: TRBJ1-1
CDR3aa: ASTSRTGLNTEAF

v_gene: TRBV7-2
j_gene: .
CDR3aa: VSSLAGTRGYEQY

v_gene: TRBV10-2
j_gene: TRBJ2-3
CDR3aa: ASSEIGQGIADTQY

v_gene: TRBV27
j_gene: .
CDR3aa: ASRRAGGQETQY

v_gene: TRBV10-3
j_gene: TRBJ2-3
CDR3aa: ASMTSGTSTDTQY

v_gene: TRBV20-1
j_gene: TRBJ1-1
CDR3aa: SARGHRERTEAF

v_gene: TRBV5-6
j_gene: TRBJ2-5
CDR3aa: ASSRGTFLETQY

v_gene: TRBV7-2
j_gene: TRBJ1-2
CDR3aa: ASSRDTGDYGYT